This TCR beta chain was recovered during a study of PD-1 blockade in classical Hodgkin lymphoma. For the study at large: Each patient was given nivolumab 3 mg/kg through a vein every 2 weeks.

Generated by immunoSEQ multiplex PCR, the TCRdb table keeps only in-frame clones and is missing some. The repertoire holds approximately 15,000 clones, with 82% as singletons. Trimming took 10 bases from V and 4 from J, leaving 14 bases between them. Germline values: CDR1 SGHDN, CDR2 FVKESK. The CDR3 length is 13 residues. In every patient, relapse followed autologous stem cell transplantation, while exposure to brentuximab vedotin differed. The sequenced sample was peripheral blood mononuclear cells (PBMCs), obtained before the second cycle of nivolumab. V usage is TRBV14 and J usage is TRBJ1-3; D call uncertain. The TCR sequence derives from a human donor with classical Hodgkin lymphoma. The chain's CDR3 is CAITAAGGNTIYF. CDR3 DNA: TGTGCCATCACCGCCGCGGGCGGAAACACCATATATTTT.